Below are 10 T cell receptor beta chains sequenced from a single sample in a study of blood T cells in healthy people across ages. PCR was performed a second time for about 7 to 12 cycles using a sample-barcoded 5' primer and a J-beta primer mix. Each CDR3 protein gets one entry after TCRdb re-called the 5' RACE reads with MiXCR. The profile covers some 1.7 million distinct CDR3 sequences, with roughly 28% appearing a single time and less than 9.5% taken by the ten largest. Material for sequencing was blood. The origin of the receptors is a woman under 40 in good health.

In the case of this clonotype: This may be a read error: a much more frequent sequence differs by one nucleotide. The chain uses TRBV20-1 and TRBJ2-1; 7 nucleotides line up with TRBD2. The CDR3 runs 13 residues. Losses at the gene ends were 3 bases for V and 5 bases for J; bases not matched to a gene: 4. Germline lookup yields CDR1 DFQATT and CDR2 SNEGSKA (reference sequence). The CDR3 DNA sequence: TGCAGTGCTAGGACTAGCATCCACAATGAGCAGTTCTTC. Amino acids: CSARTSIHNEQFF.

This sequence joins TRBV27 and TRBJ2-1, with 9 bases lining up with TRBD2. This CDR3 is built from 15 residues. V gave up 3 bases and J gave up 8 bases; unmatched junction bases: 8. CDR1 and CDR2 (germline): MNHEY, SMNVEV (reference sequence). The CDR3: CASSFAAGGQYEQFF. In nucleotides, the CDR3 is TGTGCCAGCAGTTTCGCGGCGGGGGGGCAGTATGAGCAGTTCTTC.

This clonotype occurred a few times. V gene TRBV6-5 combines with J gene TRBJ1-5; D call uncertain. CDR3 size: 13 residues. With 2 bases removed from V and 5 bases from J, the gap between germline ends came to 7 bases. CDR1 and CDR2 from the germline V gene are MNHEY and SVGAGI. The DNA for the CDR3 is TGTGCCAGCAGTTACAACCCGTATCAGCCCCAGCATTTT. Residues: CASSYNPYQPQHF.

This clonotype was detected only a few times. The J gene is TRBJ2-3, the V gene TRBV5-1; 12 bases line up with TRBD2. CDR1 SGHRS and CDR2 YFSETQ come from the germline V gene. There are 15 residues in the CDR3. After removal of 6 bases from V and 3 bases from J, the junction contained 5 bases not matched to a gene. The CDR3, as DNA: TGCGCCAGCACCGAGACTAGCGGGAGAACAGATACGCAGTATTTT. Amino acids: CASTETSGRTDTQYF.

Many counts were recorded for this clonotype. The chain uses TRBV29-1 and TRBJ2-5, with D possibly being TRBD1 or TRBD2 (5 bases each). The CDR3 runs 12 residues. V was pared by 8 bases and J by 5 bases, with 15 bases between. The germline V gene has CDR1 SQVTM and CDR2 ANQGSEA. The CDR3 here is CSTSGGLETQYF. In nucleotides, the CDR3 is TGCAGCACGAGTGGGGGTCTGGAGACCCAGTACTTC.

This clonotype was seen more than once but under ten times. The chain has TRBV2 and TRBJ2-7; the match to TRBD2 covers 9 bases. The CDR3 consists of 18 residues. V was pared by 2 bases and J by 2 bases, with 13 bases of the junction left unmatched. Germline V gives CDR1 SNHLY, CDR2 FYNNEI. For the CDR3, the DNA is TGTGCCAGCAGTGAACCGTTGGGGAGCGGGAGGCCTCCCTACGAGCAGTACTTC. Protein: CASSEPLGSGRPPYEQYF.

The DNA of the CDR3 is TGCAGTGCTCCGGGGGAACAGGGGGCGCAAAAGACCCAGTACTTC. This encodes CSAPGEQGAQKTQYF. The V and J genes are TRBV20-1 and TRBJ2-5, with TRBD1 matching over 9 bases. With 5 bases clipped from V and 6 bases from J, the junction kept 13 bases outside the gene matches. CDR1 and CDR2 from the germline V gene are DFQATT and SNEGSKA (reference sequence). The CDR3 has 15 residues.

The chain couples TRBV6-6 to TRBJ2-7; 9 positions agree with TRBD2. Germline V CDR1 and CDR2: MNHNY, SVGAGI (reference sequence). After removal of 2 bases from V and 2 bases from J, the junction contained 4 bases not matched to a gene. The CDR3 spans 15 residues. The DNA of the CDR3 is TGTGCCAGCAGTTACCGGCTAGCGGGGACCTACGAGCAGTACTTC. This encodes CASSYRLAGTYEQYF.

The chain combines TRBV10-3 with TRBJ1-2, with D possibly TRBD1 on 5 matching bases. Germline loops: CDR1 ENHRY, CDR2 SYGVKD. CDR3 size: 12 residues. Trimming took 7 bases from V and 8 from J, leaving 14 bases between them. CDR3 sequence reads: CAIMEGANGYTF. CDR3 coding DNA: TGTGCCATCATGGAAGGGGCGAACGGCTACACCTTC.

The sample holds a few counts of this clonotype. A much larger clone is a single base away; this may be a read error. The chain employs TRBV20-1 and TRBJ2-5; D unclear. The length of the CDR3 is 14 residues. In germline, CDR1 is DFQATT, CDR2 SNEGSKA (reference sequence). The CDR3 region is CSASSALLQETRYF. CDR3 in DNA: TGCAGTGCTAGCTCAGCGCTCCTTCAAGAGACCCGGTACTTC.